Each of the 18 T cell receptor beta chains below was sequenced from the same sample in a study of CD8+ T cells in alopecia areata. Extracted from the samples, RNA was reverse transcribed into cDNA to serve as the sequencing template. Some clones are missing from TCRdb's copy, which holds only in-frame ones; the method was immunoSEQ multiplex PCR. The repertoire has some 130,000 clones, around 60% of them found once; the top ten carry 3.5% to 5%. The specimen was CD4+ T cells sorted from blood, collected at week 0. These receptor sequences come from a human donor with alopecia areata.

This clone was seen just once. CDR3 amino acids: CATYGLHPAETQYF. As DNA, the CDR3 is TGTGCCACGTACGGGCTTCACCCGGCGGAGACCCAGTACTTC. The chain employs TRBV7-2 and TRBJ2-5, with unresolved D. Germline CDR1 and CDR2: SGHTA and FQGNSA. V was pared by 10 bases and J by 5 bases, with 20 bases between. CDR3 length equals 14 residues.

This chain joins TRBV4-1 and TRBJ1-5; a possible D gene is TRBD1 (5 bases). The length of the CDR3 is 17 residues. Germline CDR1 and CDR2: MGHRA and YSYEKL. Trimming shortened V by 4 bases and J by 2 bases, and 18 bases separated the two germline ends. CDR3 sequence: CASSPLPGTVGNQPQHF. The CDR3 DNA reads TGCGCCAGCAGCCCCCTCCCGGGGACCGTGGGCAATCAGCCCCAGCATTTT.

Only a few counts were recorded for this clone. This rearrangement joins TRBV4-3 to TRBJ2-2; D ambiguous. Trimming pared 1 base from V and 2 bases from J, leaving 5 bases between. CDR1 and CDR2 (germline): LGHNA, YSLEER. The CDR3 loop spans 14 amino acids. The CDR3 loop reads CASSQVLNTGELFF. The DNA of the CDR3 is TGCGCCAGCAGCCAAGTTCTCAACACCGGGGAGCTGTTTTTT.

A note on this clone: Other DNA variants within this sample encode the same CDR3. CDR3 nucleotides: TGTGCCAGCAGCCTTGACAGAGAAGAGACCCAGTACTTC. Translation gives CASSLDREETQYF. V gene TRBV7-2 combines with J gene TRBJ2-5; TRBD1 is a possible D gene (5 bases). CDR3 length: 13 residues. CDR1 SGHTA and CDR2 FQGNSA come from the germline V gene. Trimming stripped 5 bases from V and 3 bases from J, with 10 bases between.

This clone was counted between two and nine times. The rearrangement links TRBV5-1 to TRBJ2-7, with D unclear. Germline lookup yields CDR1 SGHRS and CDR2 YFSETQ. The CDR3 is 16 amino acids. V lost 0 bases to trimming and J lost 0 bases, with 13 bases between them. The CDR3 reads CASSLGTDPSSYEQYF. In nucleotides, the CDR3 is TGCGCCAGCAGCTTGGGGACGGATCCAAGCTCCTACGAGCAGTACTTC. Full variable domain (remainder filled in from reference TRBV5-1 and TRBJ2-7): KAGVTQTPRYLIKTRGQQVTLSCSPISGHRSVSWYQQTPGQGLQFLFEYFSETQRNKGNFPGRFSGRQFSNSRSEMNVSTLELGDSALYLCASSLGTDPSSYEQYFGPGTRLTVT.

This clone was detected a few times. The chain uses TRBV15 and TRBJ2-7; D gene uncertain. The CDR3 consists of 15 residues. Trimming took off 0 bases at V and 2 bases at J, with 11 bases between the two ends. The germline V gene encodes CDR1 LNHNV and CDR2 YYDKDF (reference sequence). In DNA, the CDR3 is TGTGCCACCAGCAGAGATTTGGGCCCCCCCTACGAGCAGTACTTC. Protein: CATSRDLGPPYEQYF. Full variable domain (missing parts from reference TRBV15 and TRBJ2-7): DAMVIQNPRYQVTQFGKPVTLSCSQTLNHNVMYWYQQKSSQAPKLLFHYYDKDFNNEADTPDNFQSRRPNTSFCFLDIRSPGLGDTAMYLCATSRDLGPPYEQYFGPGTRLTVT.

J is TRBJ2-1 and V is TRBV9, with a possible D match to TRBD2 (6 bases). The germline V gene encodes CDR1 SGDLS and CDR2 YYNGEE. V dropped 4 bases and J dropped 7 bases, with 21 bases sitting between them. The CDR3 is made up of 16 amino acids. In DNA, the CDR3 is TGTGCCAGCAGCCACCGTTGGAGGGGCCCCGAGAATGAGCAGTTCTTC. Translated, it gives CASSHRWRGPENEQFF.

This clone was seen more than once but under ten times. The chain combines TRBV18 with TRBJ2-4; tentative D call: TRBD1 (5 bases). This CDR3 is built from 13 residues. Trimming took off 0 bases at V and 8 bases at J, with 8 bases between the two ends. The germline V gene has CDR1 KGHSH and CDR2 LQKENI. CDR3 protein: CASSPPLGDIQYF. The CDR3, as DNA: TGTGCCAGCTCACCACCGCTAGGGGACATTCAGTACTTC.

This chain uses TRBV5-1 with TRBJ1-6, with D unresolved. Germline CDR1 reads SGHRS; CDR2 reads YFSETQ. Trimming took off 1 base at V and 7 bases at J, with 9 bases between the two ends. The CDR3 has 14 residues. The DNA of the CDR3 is TGCGCCAGCAGCTTGTTAGGAGGCAATTCACCCCTCCACTTT. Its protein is CASSLLGGNSPLHF.

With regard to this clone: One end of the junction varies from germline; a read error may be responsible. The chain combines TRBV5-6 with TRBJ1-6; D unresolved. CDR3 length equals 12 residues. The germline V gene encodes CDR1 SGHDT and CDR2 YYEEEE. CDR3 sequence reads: CASSFDGSAAIF. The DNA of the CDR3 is TGTGCCAGCAGCTTTGACGGATCGGCGGCCATATTT.

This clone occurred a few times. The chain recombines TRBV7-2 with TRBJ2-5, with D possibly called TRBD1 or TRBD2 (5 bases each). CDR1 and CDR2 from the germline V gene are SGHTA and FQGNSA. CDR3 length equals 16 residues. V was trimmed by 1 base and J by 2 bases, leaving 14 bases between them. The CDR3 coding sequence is TGTGCCAGCAGCTTAGGGGATCGGGGACGGCAAGAGACCCAGTACTTC. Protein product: CASSLGDRGRQETQYF.

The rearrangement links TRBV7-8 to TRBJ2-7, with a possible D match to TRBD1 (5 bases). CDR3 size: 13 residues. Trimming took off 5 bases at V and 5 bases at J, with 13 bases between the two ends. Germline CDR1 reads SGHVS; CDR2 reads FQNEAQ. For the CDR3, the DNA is TGTGCCAGCAGCACCTCACAGGATAACGAGCAGTACTTC. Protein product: CASSTSQDNEQYF.

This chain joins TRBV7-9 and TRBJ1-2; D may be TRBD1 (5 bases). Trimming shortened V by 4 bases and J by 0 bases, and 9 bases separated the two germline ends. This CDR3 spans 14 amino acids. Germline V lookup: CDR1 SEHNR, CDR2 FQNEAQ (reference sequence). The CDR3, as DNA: TGTGCCAGCAGCTCAATACAGGCTAACTATGGCTACACCTTC. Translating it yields CASSSIQANYGYTF. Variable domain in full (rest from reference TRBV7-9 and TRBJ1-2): DTGVSQNPRHKITKRGQNVTFRCDPISEHNRLYWYRQTLGQGPEFLTYFQNEAQLEKSRLLSDRFSAERPKGSFSTLEIQRTEQGDSAMYLCASSSIQANYGYTFGSGTRLTVV.

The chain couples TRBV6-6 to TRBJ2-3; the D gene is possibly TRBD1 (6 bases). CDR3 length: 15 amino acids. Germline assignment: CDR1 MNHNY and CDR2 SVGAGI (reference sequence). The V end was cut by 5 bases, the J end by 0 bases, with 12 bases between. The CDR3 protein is CASSTTGLSTDTQYF. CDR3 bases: TGTGCCAGCAGTACGACAGGCCTGAGCACAGATACGCAGTATTTT.

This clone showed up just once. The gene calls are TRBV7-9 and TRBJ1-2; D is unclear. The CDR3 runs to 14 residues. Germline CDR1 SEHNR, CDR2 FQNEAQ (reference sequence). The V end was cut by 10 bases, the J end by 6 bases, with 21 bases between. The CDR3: CATDSYSSPDGYTF. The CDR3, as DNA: TGTGCCACCGATTCCTACAGCAGTCCCGATGGCTACACCTTC.

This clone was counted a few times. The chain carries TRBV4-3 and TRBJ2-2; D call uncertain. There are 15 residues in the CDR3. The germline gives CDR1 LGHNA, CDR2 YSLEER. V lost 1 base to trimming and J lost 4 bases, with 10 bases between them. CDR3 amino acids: CASSQAWSSTGELFF. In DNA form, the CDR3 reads TGCGCCAGCAGCCAAGCTTGGAGTAGCACCGGGGAGCTGTTTTTT.

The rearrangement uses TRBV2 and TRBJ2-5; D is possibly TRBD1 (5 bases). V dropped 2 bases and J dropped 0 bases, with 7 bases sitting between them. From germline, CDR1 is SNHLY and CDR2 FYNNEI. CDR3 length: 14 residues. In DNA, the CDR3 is TGTGCCAGCAGTGAATTCAGGGACCAAGAGACCCAGTACTTC. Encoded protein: CASSEFRDQETQYF.

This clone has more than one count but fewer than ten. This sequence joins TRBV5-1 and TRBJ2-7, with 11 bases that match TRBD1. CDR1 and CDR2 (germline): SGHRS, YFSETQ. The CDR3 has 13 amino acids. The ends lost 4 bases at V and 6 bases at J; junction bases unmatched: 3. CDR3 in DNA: TGCGCCAGCAGCGGAGGGACAGGGGGCGAGCAGTACTTC. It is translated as CASSGGTGGEQYF.